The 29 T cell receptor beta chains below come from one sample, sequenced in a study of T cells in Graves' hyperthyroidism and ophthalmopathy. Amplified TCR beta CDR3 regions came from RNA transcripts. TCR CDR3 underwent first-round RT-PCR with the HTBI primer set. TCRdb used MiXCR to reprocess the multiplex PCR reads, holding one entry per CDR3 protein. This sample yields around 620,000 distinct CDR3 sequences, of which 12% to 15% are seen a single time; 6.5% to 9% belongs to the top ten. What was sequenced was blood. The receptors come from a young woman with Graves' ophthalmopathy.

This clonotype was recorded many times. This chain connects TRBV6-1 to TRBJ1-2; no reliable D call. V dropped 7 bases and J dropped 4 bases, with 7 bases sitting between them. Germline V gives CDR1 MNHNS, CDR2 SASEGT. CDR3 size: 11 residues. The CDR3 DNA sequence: TGTGCCAGCAACAGCGGCTATGGCTACACCTTC. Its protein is CASNSGYGYTF.

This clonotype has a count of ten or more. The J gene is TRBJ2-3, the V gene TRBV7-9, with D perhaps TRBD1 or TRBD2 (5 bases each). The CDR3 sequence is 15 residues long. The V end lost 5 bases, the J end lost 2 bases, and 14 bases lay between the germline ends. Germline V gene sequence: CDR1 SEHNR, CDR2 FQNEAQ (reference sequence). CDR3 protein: CASSLPGQFTDTQYF. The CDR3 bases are TGTGCCAGCAGCCTACCGGGGCAGTTCACAGATACGCAGTATTTT.

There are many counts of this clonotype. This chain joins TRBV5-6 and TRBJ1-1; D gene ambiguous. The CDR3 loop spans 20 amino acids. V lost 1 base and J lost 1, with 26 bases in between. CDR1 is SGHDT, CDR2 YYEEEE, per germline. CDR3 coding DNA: TGTGCCAGCAGCTTGTCTCCGGCGCTTACCCGACACCGCCGGAACACTGAAGCTTTCTTT. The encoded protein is CASSLSPALTRHRRNTEAFF.

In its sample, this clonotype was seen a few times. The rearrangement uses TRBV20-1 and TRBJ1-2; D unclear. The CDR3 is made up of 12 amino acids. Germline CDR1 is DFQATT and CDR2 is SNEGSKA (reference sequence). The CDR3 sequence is CMSGAPNYGYTF. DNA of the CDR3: TGCATGTCGGGCGCACCTAACTATGGCTACACCTTC.

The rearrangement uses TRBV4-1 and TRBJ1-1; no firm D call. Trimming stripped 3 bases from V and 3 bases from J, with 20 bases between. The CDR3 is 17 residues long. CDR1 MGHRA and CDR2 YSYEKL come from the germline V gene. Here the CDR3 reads CASSQRYLGDRDTEAFF. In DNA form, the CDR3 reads TGCGCCAGCAGCCAGAGGTATCTGGGAGATAGGGACACTGAAGCTTTCTTT.

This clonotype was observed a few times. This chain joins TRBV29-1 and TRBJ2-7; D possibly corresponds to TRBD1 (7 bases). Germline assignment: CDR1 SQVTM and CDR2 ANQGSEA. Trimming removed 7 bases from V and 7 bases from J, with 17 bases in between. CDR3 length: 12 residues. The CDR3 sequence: CSGGTEYDEQYF. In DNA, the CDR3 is TGCAGCGGCGGGACAGAATACGATGAGCAGTACTTC.

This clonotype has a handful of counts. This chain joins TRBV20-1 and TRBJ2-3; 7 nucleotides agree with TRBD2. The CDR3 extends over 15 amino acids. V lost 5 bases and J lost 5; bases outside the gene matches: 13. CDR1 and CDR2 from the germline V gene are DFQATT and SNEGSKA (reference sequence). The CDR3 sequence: CSAEYREAGGDTQYF. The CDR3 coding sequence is TGCAGTGCTGAGTATCGGGAGGCCGGGGGAGATACGCAGTATTTT.

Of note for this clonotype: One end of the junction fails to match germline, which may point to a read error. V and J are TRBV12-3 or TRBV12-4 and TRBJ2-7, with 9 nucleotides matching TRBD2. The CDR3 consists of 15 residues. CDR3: CASGNISGSSHEQYF. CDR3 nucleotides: TGTGCCAGCGGCAACATTAGCGGGAGCTCCCACGAGCAGTACTTC.

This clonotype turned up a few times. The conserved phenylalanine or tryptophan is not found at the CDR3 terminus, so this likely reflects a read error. CDR3 nucleotide sequence: TGTGCCAGCAGTTACGAGCTGGCCTACGAGCAGTACTCC. Translation gives CASSYELAYEQYS. The chain employs TRBV6-2 or TRBV6-3 and TRBJ2-7; D ambiguous. The V gene lost 2 bases and the J gene lost 2 bases, with 7 bases spanning the gap. CDR3 size: 13 residues. Germline loops: CDR1 MNHEY, CDR2 SVGEGT.

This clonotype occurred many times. The chain's CDR3 is CATSDPSTGWIETQYF. The DNA for the CDR3 is TGTGCCACCAGTGATCCATCAACAGGGTGGATAGAGACCCAGTACTTC. V and J are TRBV24-1 and TRBJ2-5; perhaps TRBD1 as D (6 bases). This CDR3 region has 16 residues. In germline, CDR1 is KGHDR, CDR2 SFDVKD. The ends were cut back, 3 bases at V and 4 bases at J, with 17 bases in the middle.

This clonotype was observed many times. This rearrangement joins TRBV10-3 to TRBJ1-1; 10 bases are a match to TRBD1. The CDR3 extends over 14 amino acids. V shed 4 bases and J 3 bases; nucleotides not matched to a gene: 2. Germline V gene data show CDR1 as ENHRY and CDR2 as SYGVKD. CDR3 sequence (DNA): TGTGCCATCAGTGCCGGGACAGGGGACACTGAAGCTTTCTTT. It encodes CAISAGTGDTEAFF.

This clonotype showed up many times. This chain's CDR3 is CASSDGGPPSYNEQFF. CDR3 coding DNA: TGTGCCAGCAGTGACGGTGGACCCCCCTCCTACAATGAGCAGTTCTTC. The gene calls are TRBV2 and TRBJ2-1; D unclear. The CDR3 runs 16 residues. Deletions cut 3 bases from V and 0 bases from J, with 12 bases between. Germline CDR1 and CDR2: SNHLY and FYNNEI. The entire variable domain, with the rest obtained from reference TRBV2 and TRBJ2-1, is as follows: EPEVTQTPSHQVTQMGQEVILRCVPISNHLYFYWYRQILGQKVEFLVSFYNNEISEKSEIFDDQFSVERPDGSNFTLKIRSTKLEDSAMYFCASSDGGPPSYNEQFFGPGTRLTVL.

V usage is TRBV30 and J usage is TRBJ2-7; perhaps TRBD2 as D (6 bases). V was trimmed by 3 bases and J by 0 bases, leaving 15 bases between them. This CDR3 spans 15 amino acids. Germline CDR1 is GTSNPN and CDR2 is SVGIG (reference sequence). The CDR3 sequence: CAWSYPGLRSYEQYF. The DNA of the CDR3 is TGTGCCTGGAGCTACCCGGGACTGCGCTCCTACGAGCAGTACTTC.

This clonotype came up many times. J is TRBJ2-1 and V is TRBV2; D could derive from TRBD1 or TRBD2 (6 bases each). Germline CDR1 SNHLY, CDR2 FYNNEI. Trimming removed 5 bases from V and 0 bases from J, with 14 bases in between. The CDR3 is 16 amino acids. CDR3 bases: TGTGCCAGCAGTCCACAGGGAGGTGGCTCCTACAATGAGCAGTTCTTC. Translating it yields CASSPQGGGSYNEQFF.

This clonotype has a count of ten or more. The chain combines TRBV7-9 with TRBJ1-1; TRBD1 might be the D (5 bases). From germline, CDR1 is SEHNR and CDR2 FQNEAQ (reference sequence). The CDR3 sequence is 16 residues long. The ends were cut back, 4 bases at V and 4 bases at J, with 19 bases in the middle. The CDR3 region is CASSYRVTEIGTEAFF. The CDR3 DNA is TGTGCCAGCAGCTATAGGGTGACAGAAATCGGCACTGAAGCTTTCTTT. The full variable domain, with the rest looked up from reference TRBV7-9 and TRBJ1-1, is DTGVSQNPRHKITKRGQNVTFRCDPISEHNRLYWYRQTLGQGPEFLTYFQNEAQLEKSRLLSDRFSAERPKGSFSTLEIQRTEQGDSAMYLCASSYRVTEIGTEAFFGQGTRLTVV.

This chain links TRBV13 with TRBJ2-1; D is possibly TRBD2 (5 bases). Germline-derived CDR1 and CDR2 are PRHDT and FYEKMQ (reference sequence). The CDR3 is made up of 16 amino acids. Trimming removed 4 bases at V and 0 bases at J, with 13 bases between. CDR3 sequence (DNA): TGTGCCAGCAGCTATCGTGAGCGGAGCTCCTACAATGAGCAGTTCTTC. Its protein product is CASSYRERSSYNEQFF.

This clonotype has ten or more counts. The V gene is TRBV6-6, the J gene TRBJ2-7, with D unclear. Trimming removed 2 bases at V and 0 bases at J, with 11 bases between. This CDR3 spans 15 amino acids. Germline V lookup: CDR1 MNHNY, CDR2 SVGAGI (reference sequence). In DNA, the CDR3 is TGTGCCAGCAGTTACGCAGGAGAGAGCTCCTACGAGCAGTACTTC. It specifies CASSYAGESSYEQYF.

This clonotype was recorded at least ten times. CDR3 sequence reads: CASSQVDAGDEQFF. CDR3 nucleotide sequence: TGTGCCAGCAGCCAAGTAGACGCGGGCGATGAGCAGTTCTTC. The chain combines TRBV3-1 with TRBJ2-1, with D tentatively TRBD2 (5 bases). V was clipped by 1 base and J by 8 bases, with 12 bases between them. From germline, CDR1 is LGHDT and CDR2 YNNKEL (reference sequence). CDR3 length equals 14 residues.

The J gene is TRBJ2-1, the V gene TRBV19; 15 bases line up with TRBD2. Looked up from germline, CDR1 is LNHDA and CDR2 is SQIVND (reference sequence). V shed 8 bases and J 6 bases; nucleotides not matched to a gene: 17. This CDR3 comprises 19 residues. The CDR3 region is CASRLGTSGRYEVRNEQFF. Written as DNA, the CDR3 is TGTGCCAGTCGACTCGGGACTAGCGGGAGGTACGAGGTTCGCAATGAGCAGTTCTTC.

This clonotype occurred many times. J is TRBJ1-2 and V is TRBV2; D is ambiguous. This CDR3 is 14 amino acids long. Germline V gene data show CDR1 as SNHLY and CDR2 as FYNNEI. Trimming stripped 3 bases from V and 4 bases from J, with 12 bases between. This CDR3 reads CASSDGFGGYGYTF. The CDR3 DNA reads TGTGCCAGCAGTGACGGTTTCGGAGGCTATGGCTACACCTTC.

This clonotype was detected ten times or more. The CDR3 bases are TGTGCCAGCAGTCGGACTAGGGGGGGCTACGAGCAGTACTTC. This codes for CASSRTRGGYEQYF. This chain connects TRBV27 to TRBJ2-7; D possibly corresponds to TRBD2 (7 bases). CDR3 size: 14 residues. Per germline, CDR1 MNHEY and CDR2 SMNVEV (reference sequence). V was cut by 5 bases and J by 3 bases, with 14 bases left in between.

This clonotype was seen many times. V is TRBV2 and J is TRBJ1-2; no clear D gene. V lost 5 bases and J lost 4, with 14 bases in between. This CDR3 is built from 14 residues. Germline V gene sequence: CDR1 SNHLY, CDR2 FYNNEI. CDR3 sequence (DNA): TGTGCCAGCAGTTTTGAGCCGGCTACCTATGGCTACACCTTC. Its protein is CASSFEPATYGYTF.

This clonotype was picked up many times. CDR3: CSARDPHSLPSSYEQYF. For the CDR3, the DNA is TGCAGTGCTAGAGATCCCCATTCCCTCCCGAGCTCCTACGAGCAGTACTTC. The gene calls are TRBV20-1 and TRBJ2-7; unclear D gene. Germline CDR1 reads DFQATT; CDR2 reads SNEGSKA (reference sequence). Trimming removed 0 bases at V and 0 bases at J, with 18 bases between. The CDR3 consists of 17 residues.

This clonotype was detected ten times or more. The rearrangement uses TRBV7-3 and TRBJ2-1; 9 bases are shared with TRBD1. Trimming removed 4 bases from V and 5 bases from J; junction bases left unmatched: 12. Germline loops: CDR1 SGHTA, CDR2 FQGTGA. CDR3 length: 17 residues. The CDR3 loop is CASSYTNRDRANNEQFF. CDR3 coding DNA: TGTGCCAGCAGCTATACTAACCGGGACAGGGCGAACAATGAGCAGTTCTTC.

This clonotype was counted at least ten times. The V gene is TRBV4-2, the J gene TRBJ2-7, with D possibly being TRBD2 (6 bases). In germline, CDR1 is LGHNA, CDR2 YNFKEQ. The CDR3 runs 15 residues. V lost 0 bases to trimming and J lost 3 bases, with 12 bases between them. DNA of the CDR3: TGTGCCAGCAGCCAAGATTCGGCTAGCGTCTACGAGCAGTACTTC. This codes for CASSQDSASVYEQYF.

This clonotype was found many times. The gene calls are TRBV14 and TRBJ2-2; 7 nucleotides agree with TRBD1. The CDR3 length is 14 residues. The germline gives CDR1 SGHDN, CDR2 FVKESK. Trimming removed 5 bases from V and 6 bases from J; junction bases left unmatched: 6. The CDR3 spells CASSNDRVSGELFF. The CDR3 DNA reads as TGTGCCAGCAGCAACGACAGGGTGTCCGGGGAGCTGTTTTTT. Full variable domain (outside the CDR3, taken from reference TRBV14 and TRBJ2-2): EAGVTQFPSHSVIEKGQTVTLRCDPISGHDNLYWYRRVMGKEIKFLLHFVKESKQDESGMPNNRFLAERTGGTYSTLKVQPAELEDSGVYFCASSNDRVSGELFFGEGSRLTVL.

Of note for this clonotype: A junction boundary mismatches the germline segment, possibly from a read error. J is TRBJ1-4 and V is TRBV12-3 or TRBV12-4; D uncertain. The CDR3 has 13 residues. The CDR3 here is CASSFSANEKPFF. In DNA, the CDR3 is TGTGCCAGCAGTTTTTCAGCTAATGAAAAACCGTTTTTT.

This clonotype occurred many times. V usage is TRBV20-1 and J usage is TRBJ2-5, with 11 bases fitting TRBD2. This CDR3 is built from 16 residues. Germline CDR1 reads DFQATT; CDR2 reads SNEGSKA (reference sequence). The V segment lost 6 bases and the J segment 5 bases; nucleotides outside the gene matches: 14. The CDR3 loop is CSAPGLAEVGRETQYF. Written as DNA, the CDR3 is TGCAGTGCGCCGGGACTAGCGGAAGTGGGAAGGGAGACCCAGTACTTC.

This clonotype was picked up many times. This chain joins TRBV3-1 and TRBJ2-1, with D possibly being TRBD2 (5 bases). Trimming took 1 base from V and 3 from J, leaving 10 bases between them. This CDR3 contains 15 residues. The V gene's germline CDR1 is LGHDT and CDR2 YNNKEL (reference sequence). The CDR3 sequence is CASSQATSIYNEQFF. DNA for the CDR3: TGTGCCAGCAGCCAAGCAACTAGTATCTACAATGAGCAGTTCTTC.